The sequence of this TCR beta chain was determined in a study of shared T cell receptors in the human thymus. The germline V gene encodes CDR1 MDHEN and CDR2 SYDVKM. This CDR3 contains 14 residues. Trimming took off 10 bases at V and 5 bases at J, with 20 bases between the two ends. Libraries were prepared by immunoSEQ multiplex PCR; TCRdb keeps only in-frame clonotypes and omits some of them. This table has about 710,000 clones, more than 70% appearing once. These data were also filed under a second study, of human thymus T cells. That paper states: Corrective cardiac operations yielded the resected thymus tissue. Related work found strong thymic repertoire overlap between unrelated individuals.

The sample comprised thymocytes. The chain combines TRBV28 with TRBJ1-1; possible D gene TRBD1, 6 bases. The TCR was taken from a boy under three years old with a congenital heart defect. CDR3 sequence reads: CATHGVQGRTEAFF. CDR3 DNA: TGTGCCACCCACGGTGTGCAGGGGCGGACTGAAGCTTTCTTT. The whole variable domain, filled in from reference TRBV28 and TRBJ1-1, reads DVKVTQSSRYLVKRTGEKVFLECVQDMDHENMFWYRQDPGLGLRLIYFSYDVKMKEKGDIPEGYSVSREKKERFSLILESASTNQTSMYLCATHGVQGRTEAFFGQGTRLTVV.